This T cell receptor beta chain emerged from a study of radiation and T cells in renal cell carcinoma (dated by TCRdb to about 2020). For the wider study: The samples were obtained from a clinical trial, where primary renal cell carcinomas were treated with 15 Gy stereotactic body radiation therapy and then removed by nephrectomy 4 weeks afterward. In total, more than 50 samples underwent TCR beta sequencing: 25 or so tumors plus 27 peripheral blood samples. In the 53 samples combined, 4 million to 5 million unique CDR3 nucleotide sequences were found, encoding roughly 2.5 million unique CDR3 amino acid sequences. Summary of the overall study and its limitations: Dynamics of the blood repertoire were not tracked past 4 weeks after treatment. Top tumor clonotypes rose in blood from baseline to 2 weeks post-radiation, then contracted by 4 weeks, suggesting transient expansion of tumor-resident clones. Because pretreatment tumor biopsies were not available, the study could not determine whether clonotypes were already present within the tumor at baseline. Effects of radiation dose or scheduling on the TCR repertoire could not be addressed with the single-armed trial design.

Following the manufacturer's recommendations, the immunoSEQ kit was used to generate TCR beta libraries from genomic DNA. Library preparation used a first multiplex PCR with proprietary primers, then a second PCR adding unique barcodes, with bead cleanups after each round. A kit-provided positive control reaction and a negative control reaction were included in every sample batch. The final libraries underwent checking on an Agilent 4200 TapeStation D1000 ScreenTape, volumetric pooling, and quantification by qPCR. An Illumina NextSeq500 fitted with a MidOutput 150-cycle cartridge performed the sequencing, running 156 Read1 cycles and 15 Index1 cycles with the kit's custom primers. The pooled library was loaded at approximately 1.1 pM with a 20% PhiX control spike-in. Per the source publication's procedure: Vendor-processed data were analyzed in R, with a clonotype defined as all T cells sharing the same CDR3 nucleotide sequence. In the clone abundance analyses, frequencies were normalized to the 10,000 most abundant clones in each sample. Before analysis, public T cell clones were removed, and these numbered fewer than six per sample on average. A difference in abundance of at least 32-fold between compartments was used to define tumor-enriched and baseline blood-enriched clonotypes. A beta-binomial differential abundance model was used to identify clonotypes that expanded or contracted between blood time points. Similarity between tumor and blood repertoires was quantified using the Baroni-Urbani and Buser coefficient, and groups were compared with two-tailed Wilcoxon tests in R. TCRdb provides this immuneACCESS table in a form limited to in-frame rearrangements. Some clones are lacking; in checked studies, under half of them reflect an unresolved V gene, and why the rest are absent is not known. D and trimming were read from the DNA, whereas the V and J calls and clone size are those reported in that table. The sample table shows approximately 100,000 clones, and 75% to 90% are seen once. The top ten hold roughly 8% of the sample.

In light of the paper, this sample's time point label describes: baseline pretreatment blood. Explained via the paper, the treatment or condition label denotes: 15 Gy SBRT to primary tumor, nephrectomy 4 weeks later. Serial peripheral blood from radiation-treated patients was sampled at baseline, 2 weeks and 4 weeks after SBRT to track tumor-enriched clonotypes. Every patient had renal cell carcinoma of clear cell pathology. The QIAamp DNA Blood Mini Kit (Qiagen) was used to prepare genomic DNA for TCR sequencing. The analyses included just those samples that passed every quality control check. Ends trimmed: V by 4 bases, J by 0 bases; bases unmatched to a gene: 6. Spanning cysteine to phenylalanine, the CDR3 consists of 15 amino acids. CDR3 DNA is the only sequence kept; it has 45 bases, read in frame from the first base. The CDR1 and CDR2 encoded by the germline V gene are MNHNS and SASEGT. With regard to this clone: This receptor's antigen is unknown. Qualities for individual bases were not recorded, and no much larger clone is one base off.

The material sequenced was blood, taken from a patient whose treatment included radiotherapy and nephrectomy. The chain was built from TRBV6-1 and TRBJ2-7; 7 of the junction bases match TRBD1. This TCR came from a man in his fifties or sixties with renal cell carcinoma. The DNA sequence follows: TGTGCCAGCAGTGTCACCGGGACAGTCTCCTACGAGCAGTACTTC. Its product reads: CASSVTGTVSYEQYF.